The 15 T cell receptor beta chains below all came from one sample that was sequenced in a study of cytomegalovirus exposure and HLA in healthy donors. PCR used 60 Vbeta primers and 13 Jbeta primers. TCRdb keeps only in-frame clones here, not all; method: immunoSEQ multiplex PCR. Here the sample table reports 100,000 to 150,000 clones. Sequencing was carried out using PBMCs. All receptors derive from a man between 25 and 39 years old in good health and CMV-seronegative.

V and J are TRBV28 and TRBJ1-2; 8 bases match TRBD1. This CDR3 region has 12 residues. With V trimmed by 7 bases and J by 8 bases, 6 bases remained unmatched. The germline CDR1 and CDR2 sequences are MDHEN and SYDVKM. CDR3 sequence (DNA): TGTGCCAGCAACGACAGGGGAGGCGGCTACACCTTC. Translated, it gives CASNDRGGGYTF.

This chain uses TRBV18 with TRBJ2-5; TRBD2 matches 7 bases. Germline V CDR1 and CDR2: KGHSH, LQKENI. The CDR3 contains 14 residues. Trimming removed 6 bases from V and 7 bases from J; junction bases left unmatched: 11. CDR3 protein: CASSRPPSGATQYF. In DNA form, the CDR3 reads TGTGCCAGCTCGCGCCCCCCTAGCGGTGCGACCCAGTACTTC.

This chain joins TRBV28 and TRBJ2-7; no clear D gene. This CDR3 has 11 residues. The germline V gene has CDR1 MDHEN and CDR2 SYDVKM. Trimming removed 3 bases at V and 5 bases at J, with 5 bases between. CDR3 coding DNA: TGTGCCAGCAGTTTGCAGAACGAGCAGTACTTC. It translates to CASSLQNEQYF.

The chain links TRBV4-3 to TRBJ1-1; D is unresolved. This CDR3 region has 13 residues. V dropped 0 bases and J dropped 5 bases, with 7 bases sitting between them. The germline gives CDR1 LGHNA, CDR2 YSLEER. CDR3 nucleotide sequence: TGCGCCAGCAGCCAAGATTCGAGGACTGAAGCTTTCTTT. Its protein product is CASSQDSRTEAFF.

The J gene is TRBJ2-1, the V gene TRBV7-9; 10 bases align to TRBD2. The CDR3 totals 15 residues. Germline V gene lookup returns CDR1 SEHNR and CDR2 FQNEAQ (reference sequence). V lost 5 bases, J lost 4 bases, and 5 bases stayed unmatched. The CDR3 DNA reads as TGTGCCAGCAGCCCTAGCGGGAGAAAATACAATGAGCAGTTCTTC. Protein: CASSPSGRKYNEQFF.

The chain uses TRBV7-9 and TRBJ2-7; 8 positions match TRBD2. Germline V lookup: CDR1 SEHNR, CDR2 FQNEAQ (reference sequence). CDR3 length: 17 residues. V was pared by 5 bases and J by 6 bases, with 18 bases of the junction left unmatched. CDR3 region: CASSPRRRAGAHSEQYF. The CDR3 DNA reads as TGTGCCAGCAGCCCCAGACGCAGAGCGGGAGCGCACTCCGAGCAGTACTTC.

The chain carries TRBV5-4 and TRBJ2-5; TRBD2 matches 7 bases. Germline V CDR1 and CDR2: SGHNT, YYREEE (reference sequence). Trimming removed 0 bases from V and 5 bases from J; junction bases left unmatched: 13. There are 17 residues in the CDR3. The CDR3 region is CASSLDVRLAEGETQYF. CDR3 bases: TGTGCCAGCAGCTTGGATGTCCGACTAGCAGAGGGGGAGACCCAGTACTTC.

DNA of the CDR3: TGTGCCAGCGGAGGCGGGCCTTCCTACGAGCAGTACTTC. It codes for CASGGGPSYEQYF. This chain connects TRBV4-2 to TRBJ2-7; D is possibly TRBD2 (5 bases). CDR3 length: 13 amino acids. The V gene's germline CDR1 is LGHNA and CDR2 YNFKEQ. V lost 8 bases, J lost 1 base, and 12 bases lay in between.

V usage is TRBV11-2 and J usage is TRBJ2-6; D is unresolved. This CDR3 comprises 15 residues. Germline assignment: CDR1 SGHAT and CDR2 FQNNGV. V was shortened by 5 bases and J by 1 base, with 9 bases between the two germline ends. The CDR3 DNA is TGTGCCAGCAGCCCCCAGTTGTCTGGGGCCAACGTCCTGACTTTC. Translating gives CASSPQLSGANVLTF.

V is TRBV7-9 and J is TRBJ1-1; no firm D call. V was clipped by 7 bases and J by 1 base, with 10 bases between them. This CDR3 region has 13 residues. CDR1 and CDR2 from the germline V gene are SEHNR and FQNEAQ (reference sequence). CDR3 sequence (DNA): TGTGCCAGCACTTATCAGGAGAACACTGAAGCTTTCTTT. Protein: CASTYQENTEAFF. Complete variable domain (other parts from reference TRBV7-9 and TRBJ1-1): DTGVSQNPRHKITKRGQNVTFRCDPISEHNRLYWYRQTLGQGPEFLTYFQNEAQLEKSRLLSDRFSAERPKGSFSTLEIQRTEQGDSAMYLCASTYQENTEAFFGQGTRLTVV.

About this clone: Other DNA sequences from this sample encode an identical CDR3 as well. The V call is TRBV9, the J call TRBJ1-1; the D gene is possibly TRBD1 (6 bases). Trimming left V 0 bases short and J 4 bases short, with 7 bases between. From germline, CDR1 is SGDLS and CDR2 YYNGEE. The CDR3 contains 13 residues. CDR3 amino acids: CASSVEGGTEAFF. In DNA, the CDR3 is TGTGCCAGCAGCGTAGAAGGGGGCACTGAAGCTTTCTTT.

V is TRBV6-5 and J is TRBJ2-7; D ambiguous. Germline CDR1 reads MNHEY; CDR2 reads SVGAGI. The CDR3 runs to 15 residues. V was pared by 5 bases and J by 0 bases, with 14 bases between. The CDR3 DNA sequence: TGTGCCAGCAGTCCCCCCGGCAGGTCCTCCTACGAGCAGTACTTC. Protein: CASSPPGRSSYEQYF.

The chain recombines TRBV27 with TRBJ2-5; a possible D gene is TRBD2 (6 bases). V was clipped by 5 bases and J by 5 bases, with 12 bases between them. The CDR3 spans 13 residues. Germline CDR1 and CDR2: MNHEY and SMNVEV (reference sequence). The CDR3 protein is CASSTQRGETQYF. CDR3 bases: TGTGCCAGCAGTACCCAACGGGGGGAGACCCAGTACTTC.

The chain joins TRBV5-4 to TRBJ2-5; TRBD2 aligns across 8 bases. The germline gives CDR1 SGHNT, CDR2 YYREEE (reference sequence). The CDR3 length is 13 residues. Trimming at V came to 4 bases and at J to 14 bases, leaving 13 bases not matched to a gene. Here the CDR3 reads CASSLGGSREEYF. CDR3 bases: TGTGCCAGCAGCCTGGGAGGATCGCGGGAGGAATACTTC.

V gene TRBV6-1 combines with J gene TRBJ1-6; 8 nucleotides match TRBD1. From germline, CDR1 is MNHNS and CDR2 SASEGT. The CDR3 is 15 amino acids. The V segment lost 4 bases and the J segment 2 bases; nucleotides outside the gene matches: 1. The CDR3 nucleotides are TGTGCCAGCAGTGCGGGACAGGCCTATAATTCACCCCTCCACTTT. Translation: CASSAGQAYNSPLHF.